The source of this TCR beta chain is a study of monozygotic twins with cystic fibrosis. CDR3 length: 14 residues. Trimming took 2 bases from V and 4 from J, leaving 11 bases between them. Germline V lookup: CDR1 SGHVS, CDR2 FNYEAQ. Regarding the study as a whole: J usage was most co-twin-similar in 8 of 16 pairs, V in 13.

This table comes from immunoSEQ multiplex PCR, and its TCRdb copy is limited to in-frame clones, with some not included. Among approximately 24,000 clones listed, approximately 87% were seen once. Regarding this clone: The antigen remains undetermined.

The sample taken for sequencing was blood. This receptor was identified in a woman under 40 with cystic fibrosis. The chain has TRBV7-6 and TRBJ2-5; no clear D. The CDR3 nucleotides read TGTGCCAGCAGCTTATCAGGTGGCGTAGAGACCCAGTACTTC. Encoded protein: CASSLSGGVETQYF.